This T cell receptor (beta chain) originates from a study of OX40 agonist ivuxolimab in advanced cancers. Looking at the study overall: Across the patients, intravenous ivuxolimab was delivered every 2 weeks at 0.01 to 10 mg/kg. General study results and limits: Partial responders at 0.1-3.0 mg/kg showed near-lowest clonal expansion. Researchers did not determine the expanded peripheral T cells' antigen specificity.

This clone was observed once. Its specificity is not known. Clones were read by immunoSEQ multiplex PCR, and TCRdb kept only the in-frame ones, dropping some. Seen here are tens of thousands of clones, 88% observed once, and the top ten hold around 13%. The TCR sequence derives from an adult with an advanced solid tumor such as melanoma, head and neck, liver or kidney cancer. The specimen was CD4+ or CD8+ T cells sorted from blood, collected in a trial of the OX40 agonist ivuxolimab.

CDR3 loop: CASSPGRGEQYF. The CDR3 DNA sequence: TGTGCCAGCAGCCCCGGTAGGGGCGAGCAGTACTTC. The gene calls are TRBV5-4 and TRBJ2-7, with D perhaps matching TRBD1 (5 bases). Germline assignment: CDR1 SGHNT and CDR2 YYREEE (reference sequence). V was shortened by 4 bases and J by 6 bases, with 11 bases between the two germline ends. The CDR3 has 12 residues.